The rows below give T cell receptor beta chains drawn from one sample of a study of T cell responses to AZD1222 COVID-19 vaccine. The repertoire was sequenced with immunoSEQ multiplex PCR; TCRdb's copy has only in-frame clones and lacks some. Of approximately 120,000 clones listed, around nine tenths were seen once; the top ten hold approximately 12%. The material sequenced was peripheral blood, taken on day 0 of AZD1222 vaccination. All receptors derive from an adult in good health. Both conserved end residues are part of each CDR3. The D gene is left open where the match is weak. Size values are once, few and many counts, or a class for expanded clones, and some rows have none.

V gene	J gene	clone size	D gene	CDR3 length	CDR3 DNA	CDR3 protein
TRBV5-1	TRBJ2-2	.	.	15	TGCGCCAGCAGGTCGGACACCGCGAACACCGGGGAGCTGTTTTTT	CASRSDTANTGELFF
TRBV5-1	TRBJ2-5	few	TRBD1	15	TGCGCCAGCAGCTCGGGCAGGGGGTTTGGAGAGACCCAGTACTTC	CASSSGRGFGETQYF
TRBV29-1	TRBJ1-2	few	.	11	TGCAGCGTATTTTGGAACTATGGCTACACCTTC	CSVFWNYGYTF
TRBV2	TRBJ2-1	.	.	14	TGTGCCAGCAGTGAAGAAATAGCGCACAATGAGCAGTTCTTC	CASSEEIAHNEQFF
TRBV9	TRBJ2-7	.	.	13	TGTGCCAGCAGCGTAGCTGGAGGCCACGAGCAGTACTTC	CASSVAGGHEQYF
TRBV27	TRBJ1-2	.	TRBD1	15	TGTGCCAGCAGTCCCGACAGGGGATGGGTCTCTGGCTACACCTTC	CASSPDRGWVSGYTF
TRBV27	TRBJ1-6	.	.	15	TGTGCCAGCAGTTTGGGACTCCCGAAAGGGTCACCCCTCCACTTT	CASSLGLPKGSPLHF
TRBV13	TRBJ1-6	.	.	17	TGTGCCAGCAGCTTAGTGGGGGCGCGGTACGGGAATTCACCCCTCCACTTT	CASSLVGARYGNSPLHF
TRBV7-8	TRBJ1-2	many	TRBD1	16	TGTGCCAGCAGCTTAGTAGGGACAGGGGAGCTAGGAGGCTACACCTTC	CASSLVGTGELGGYTF
TRBV28	TRBJ2-7	once	TRBD2	14	TGTGCCAGCAGCTACGGACTAGCGGCCTACGAGCAGTACTTC	CASSYGLAAYEQYF
TRBV12-3/TRBV12-4	TRBJ2-7	.	TRBD2	12	TGTGCCAGCACGCGGGGGGGATACGAGCAGTACTTC	CASTRGGYEQYF
TRBV6-6	TRBJ2-7	.	TRBD1	10	TGTGCCAGCAGTGGGGGACAGACCATCTTC	CASSGGQTIF
TRBV28	TRBJ1-1	.	.	14	TGTGCCACCTATTGGGGGCTTTCGACGGCTGAAGCTTTCTTT	CATYWGLSTAEAFF
TRBV27	TRBJ1-1	.	.	15	TGTGCCAGCAGTTTGCGCAGGAACCCAATCAGTGAAGCTTTCTTT	CASSLRRNPISEAFF
TRBV19	TRBJ2-2	.	.	15	TGTGCCAGTAGTCCAGGACGCTGGATGGGGGGGGAGCTGTTTTTT	CASSPGRWMGGELFF
TRBV7-2	TRBJ2-1	.	TRBD2	14	TGTGCCAGCAGCTTAGGATTAGCGGGAGAGAAGCAGTTCTTC	CASSLGLAGEKQFF
TRBV2	TRBJ1-2	once	TRBD1	13	TGTGCCAGCAGTTCGACAGGGGGCTTTGGCTACACCTTC	CASSSTGGFGYTF
TRBV7-2	TRBJ2-3	.	TRBD2	15	TGTGCCAGCAGAAGAGCGGGAGGGCGCCCAGATACGCAGTATTTT	CASRRAGGRPDTQYF
TRBV9	TRBJ2-1	.	TRBD2	16	TGTGCCAGCAGCGTAGTGGCTAGCGGGCATTACAATGAGCAGTTCTTC	CASSVVASGHYNEQFF
TRBV6-5	TRBJ2-2	.	.	14	TGTGCCAGCCGGACAGTGGCGAACACCGGGGAGCTGTTTTTT	CASRTVANTGELFF
TRBV5-1	TRBJ1-2	.	TRBD1	14	TGCGCCAGCAGTTCCCCGGGACAGGATAGCGGCTACACCTTC	CASSSPGQDSGYTF
TRBV18	TRBJ1-1	.	TRBD1	16	TGTGCCAGCTCGCCCCGGGACAGGGTTAAGAACACTGAAGCTTTCTTT	CASSPRDRVKNTEAFF
TRBV27	TRBJ2-7	.	.	13	TGTGCCAGCAGTTTAGTCAGGGGATCCGAGCAGTACTTC	CASSLVRGSEQYF
TRBV7-2	TRBJ2-1	.	TRBD1	15	TGTGCCAGCAGCTCAGGGGGTCGTACGAGCAACGAGCAGTTCTTC	CASSSGGRTSNEQFF
TRBV30	TRBJ1-3	.	TRBD1	15	TGTGCCTGGAGTATTGGGACAGGCTCTGGAAACACCATATATTTT	CAWSIGTGSGNTIYF
TRBV19	TRBJ2-7	.	TRBD1	16	TGTGCCAGTAGTATAGTAGGGCCAGGGGGCAGATACGAGCAGTACTTC	CASSIVGPGGRYEQYF
TRBV3-1/TRBV3-2	TRBJ1-6	.	.	16	TGTGCCAGCAGCCAATATCTGGGTAGGGGTAATTCACCCCTCCACTTT	CASSQYLGRGNSPLHF
TRBV5-6	TRBJ2-4	.	.	14	TGTGCCAGCAGCAAGGTGCAGGGGGGATACATTCAGTACTTC	CASSKVQGGYIQYF
TRBV21-1	TRBJ1-5	.	.	15	TGTGCCAGCAGCACCGGACAGCTTAGCAATCAGCCCCAGCATTTT	CASSTGQLSNQPQHF
TRBV23-1	TRBJ1-3	.	.	13	TGCGCCAGCAGACAGGGTACTGGAAACACCATATATTTT	CASRQGTGNTIYF
TRBV2	TRBJ1-6	.	TRBD1	15	TGTGCCAGCAGTGAAGAGGGCAGGGGGCCCTCACCCCTCCACTTT	CASSEEGRGPSPLHF
TRBV30	TRBJ1-3	.	.	13	TGTGCCTGGAGTGCCCTCTCTGGAAACACCATATATTTT	CAWSALSGNTIYF
TRBV29-1	TRBJ2-7	once	.	11	TGCAGCGCCTACTTAACCTACGAGCAGTACTTC	CSAYLTYEQYF
TRBV30	TRBJ2-4	.	.	11	TGTGCCTGGACACAGGGAGGCATTCAGTACTTC	CAWTQGGIQYF
TRBV9	TRBJ2-1	once	TRBD1	15	TGTGCCAGCAGCGGGGGACAGGGGGCCTACAATGAGCAGTTCTTC	CASSGGQGAYNEQFF
TRBV9	TRBJ2-2	.	TRBD2	15	TGTGCCAGCAGCACCGGGGGGATCAACACCGGGGAGCTGTTTTTT	CASSTGGINTGELFF
TRBV9	TRBJ2-3	.	.	16	TGTGCCAGCAACAAGATAGGGGGAGGGCCGACAGATACGCAGTATTTT	CASNKIGGGPTDTQYF
TRBV7-8	TRBJ1-4	.	.	16	TGTGCCAGCAGCGCCGAAACGACAGTGCTAGGCGAAAAACTGTTTTTT	CASSAETTVLGEKLFF
TRBV2	TRBJ1-5	.	TRBD1	14	TGTGCCAGCAGTGCCCGACAGGGCCAATCAGCCCAGCATTTT	CASSARQGQSAQHF
TRBV20-1	TRBJ1-1	.	.	11	TGCAGTGCTTGGAGGAACACTGAAGCTTTCTTT	CSAWRNTEAFF
TRBV27	TRBJ2-7	.	.	13	TGTGCCAGCAGTTTTCAGGGAAGGTACGAGCAGTACTTC	CASSFQGRYEQYF
TRBV19	TRBJ2-3	.	TRBD2	12	TGTGCCAGTAGCCCGGGGGGGCATACGCAGTATTTT	CASSPGGHTQYF
TRBV5-6	TRBJ1-1	.	.	14	TGTGCCAGCAGACTACAGGGCCGAAACACTGAAGCTTTCTTT	CASRLQGRNTEAFF
TRBV5-1	TRBJ2-5	.	TRBD1	17	TGCGCCAGCAGCTTACAGGGGGCACTCCGCGGCCAAGAGACCCAGTACTTC	CASSLQGALRGQETQYF
TRBV7-8	TRBJ1-2	.	.	11	TGTGCCAGCAGCTTAGAATTTGGCTACACCTTC	CASSLEFGYTF
TRBV19	TRBJ2-1	once	TRBD2	16	TGTGCCAGTACCTCACGGGGACTAGCGGGAGAGAATGAGCAGTTCTTC	CASTSRGLAGENEQFF
TRBV3-1/TRBV3-2	TRBJ2-1	.	TRBD2	16	TGTGCCAGCAGCCATAGCGCGGGAGGGGCCTACAATGAGCAGTTCTTC	CASSHSAGGAYNEQFF
TRBV5-1	TRBJ2-5	.	TRBD1	13	TGCGCCAGCAGCCGAGGGACAGAAGAGACCCAGTACTTC	CASSRGTEETQYF
TRBV15	TRBJ2-5	.	TRBD1	16	TGTGCCACCAGCAGAGGAGGGGGACAGGGGCAAGAGACCCAGTACTTC	CATSRGGGQGQETQYF
TRBV7-2	TRBJ2-5	.	.	13	TGTGCCAGCAGCTTAGCCAGGGAAGGGGCCCAGTACTTC	CASSLAREGAQYF
TRBV19	TRBJ1-5	.	.	17	TGTGCCAGTACCCCCCGAGGGGCCCCAGGTAGCAATCAGCCCCAGCATTTT	CASTPRGAPGSNQPQHF
TRBV28	TRBJ2-1	.	.	15	TGTGCCAGCAGTTTATCCGGGCGTAGCCACAATGAGCAGTTCTTC	CASSLSGRSHNEQFF
TRBV19	TRBJ2-5	once	TRBD1	15	TGTGCCAGTAGTATAACCGGGACAGGGGTAGAGACCCAGTACTTC	CASSITGTGVETQYF
TRBV28	TRBJ2-7	.	TRBD1	16	TGTGCCAGCAGCCCAAGGCCGGGACAGGGTTTTAGGGAGCAGTACTTC	CASSPRPGQGFREQYF
TRBV13	TRBJ2-2	.	.	14	TGTGCCAGCAGCTTCCGACAGGAGACCGGGGAGCTGTTTTTT	CASSFRQETGELFF
TRBV5-1	TRBJ2-1	.	.	13	TGCGCCAGCAGCTCGGGACGCGGGGATGAGCAGTTCTTC	CASSSGRGDEQFF
TRBV9	TRBJ1-1	.	.	13	TGTGCCAGCAGCGTAGCCCCAGGCTCTGAAGCTTTCTTT	CASSVAPGSEAFF